What follows describes a single T cell receptor (beta chain). Germline-derived CDR1 and CDR2 are LNHDA and SQIVND (reference sequence). The germline V and J ends were trimmed by 5 bases and 6 bases, with 14 bases remaining between them. There are 15 residues in the CDR3. This record belongs to a study of healthy donors' naive CD4 and CD8 T cells. Starting from approximately 500 ng of total RNA, TCR libraries were made with linear amplification. TCRdb processed the reads anew with MiXCR; each CDR3 protein has one entry. Of about 180,000 distinct CDR3 sequences in the sample, around 74% were seen once. This TCR was recovered from a pool of human donors in good health; the sample pools cells from several healthy donors. This chain links TRBV19 with TRBJ1-6, with D perhaps matching TRBD1 (5 bases). Sequenced sample: naive CD4+ and CD8+ T cells sorted from blood, pooled from several donors. The chain's CDR3 is CASSPRPGLNSPLHF. The DNA of the CDR3 is TGTGCCAGTAGTCCACGGCCGGGACTTAATTCACCCCTCCACTTT.